A selection of T cell receptor beta chains follows, all from one sample in a study of T cell responses to AZD1222 COVID-19 vaccine. Assay: immunoSEQ multiplex PCR; the TCRdb copy retains only in-frame clones and omits some. This table holds about 120,000 clones, 85% to 90% found once. The sample in question was peripheral blood, obtained on day 0 of AZD1222 vaccination. The receptor set was obtained from an adult in good health. Both conserved end residues are part of each CDR3. The D gene is left open where the match is weak. Not all rows give a size; the values are once, few, many and, for expanded clones, a class.

V gene	D gene	J gene	clone size	CDR3 DNA	CDR3 protein
TRBV12-5	.	TRBJ2-7	few	TGTGCTAGTGGTTCGCTGGGACCGAACTACGAGCAGTACTTC	CASGSLGPNYEQYF
TRBV9	.	TRBJ1-5	.	TGTGCCAGCAGCGTAGGCGTAAATCAGCCCCAGCATTTT	CASSVGVNQPQHF
TRBV9	.	TRBJ2-3	.	TGTGCCAGCAGCGTAGCGGATGATACGCAGTATTTT	CASSVADDTQYF
TRBV6-5	TRBD1	TRBJ1-2	.	TGTGCCAGCAGCCCGAAATTCGGGACAGGGTATGGCTACACCTTC	CASSPKFGTGYGYTF
TRBV5-6	TRBD1	TRBJ1-1	.	TGTGCCAGCAGCCTGACAGGGCCGAACACTGAAGCTTTCTTT	CASSLTGPNTEAFF
TRBV6-2/TRBV6-3	.	TRBJ1-2	.	TGTGCCAGCAGCCACGGGACAAGCGGCTACACCTTC	CASSHGTSGYTF
TRBV10-2	.	TRBJ2-2	.	TGCGCCTCCACAGGGTCCACGAACACCGGGGAGCTGTTTTTT	CASTGSTNTGELFF
TRBV6-6	TRBD1	TRBJ1-5	.	TGTGCCAGCGAACTCCCCGGGACAGGGAAGCGTCAGCCCCAGCATTTT	CASELPGTGKRQPQHF
TRBV19	.	TRBJ2-1	once	TGTGCCAGTAGTATAGGAGCGGAGCAGTTCTTC	CASSIGAEQFF
TRBV12-3/TRBV12-4	.	TRBJ1-4	.	TGTGCCAGCAGTTTGGTTGTTGGGACAATGTTTTTT	CASSLVVGTMFF
TRBV7-2	.	TRBJ2-6	.	TGTGCCAGCAGCTGGGCTGCAGGATCTGGGGCCAACGTCCTGACTTTC	CASSWAAGSGANVLTF
TRBV19	.	TRBJ1-1	once	TGTGCCAGTAGTCTTCTTGGTCGGGGGACTGAAGCTTTCTTT	CASSLLGRGTEAFF
TRBV19	TRBD1	TRBJ1-1	.	TGTGCCAGTATGGGGGACAGGGAGCTTGAAGCTTTCTTT	CASMGDRELEAFF
TRBV3-1/TRBV3-2	.	TRBJ2-7	.	TGTGCCAGCAGCCAAGAGGCAGGGAGCTCCTACGAGCAGTACTTC	CASSQEAGSSYEQYF
TRBV2	TRBD1	TRBJ1-1	.	TGTGCCAGCAGGGAGGACAGGGCCGAAGCTTTCTTT	CASREDRAEAFF
TRBV6-2/TRBV6-3	.	TRBJ1-2	.	TGTGCCAGCAGTTACCCGGCGGGGGGCGCGTATGGCTACACCTTC	CASSYPAGGAYGYTF
TRBV7-9	.	TRBJ1-2	once	TGTGCCAGCAGCGGTGACTATGGCTACACCTTC	CASSGDYGYTF
TRBV2	.	TRBJ1-2	few	TGTGCCAGCAGTCTCCAGGAGCTCTATGGCTACACCTTC	CASSLQELYGYTF
TRBV9	.	TRBJ2-5	.	TGTGCCAGCAGCGTAGAACAGGACAGACCGTCGACCCAGTACTTC	CASSVEQDRPSTQYF
TRBV5-1	TRBD1	TRBJ1-1	.	TGCGCCAGCAGCGACAGGGTACCCGACCGAGCTTTCTTT	CASSDRVPDRAFF
TRBV14	.	TRBJ2-5	.	TGTGCCAGCAGCCAATTGTCAAGACGCCAAGAGACCCAGTACTTC	CASSQLSRRQETQYF
TRBV4-2	.	TRBJ2-7	few	TGTGCCAGCAGCCAAGCGGACTTAGGGGGGGCACATTACGAGCAGTACTTC	CASSQADLGGAHYEQYF
TRBV11-1	.	TRBJ2-5	.	TGTGCCAGCAGCCCACGACAGTCCCAAGAGACCCAGTACTTC	CASSPRQSQETQYF
TRBV19	.	TRBJ1-1	.	TGTGCCAGTAGTGGGGGGGCATTCGGTGAAGACACTGAAGCTTTCTTT	CASSGGAFGEDTEAFF